Listed below are T cell receptor beta chains from one sample, sequenced in a study of neurological immune-mediated disorders. TCRdb recomputed calls from the 5' RACE reads with MiXCR, one row per CDR3 protein. The table lists 84,000 or so distinct CDR3 sequences, approximately 4.6% of them singletons. Specimen: PBMCs. The receptors here all came from a woman between 55 and 75 years old with multiple sclerosis. Both conserved end residues are trimmed from each CDR3. The D gene is left open where the match is weak. A row's size may be missing; if present it is once, few, many or a size class.

TRBJ1-1	TRBV20-1	NA	NA	SARDVWTLNTEAF
TRBJ1-3	TRBV5-1	many	NA	ASSSTEGRRSSGNTIY
TRBJ2-2	TRBV20-1	many	NA	SAEDRSYTGELF
TRBJ2-3	TRBV6-2/TRBV6-3	NA	NA	ASSHGLNTDTQY
TRBJ2-5	TRBV5-6	many	TRBD1	ASSPRRTGRNMETQY
TRBJ1-4	TRBV5-1	many	NA	ASSPSNEKLF
TRBJ1-1	TRBV10-3	many	TRBD1	AIRRTGENTEAF
TRBJ1-1	TRBV7-9	many	NA	ASRHSGGPTEAF
TRBJ1-1	TRBV11-3	many	NA	ASSLPRGSTEAF
TRBJ2-1	TRBV29-1	few	NA	SVEDHRSEQF
TRBJ1-3	TRBV29-1	many	NA	SVDIRRGGRGNTIY
TRBJ1-1	TRBV20-1	many	NA	SALLFGGTEAF
TRBJ1-3	TRBV5-1	many	NA	ASSLPTLASGNTIY
TRBJ1-6	TRBV5-1	many	NA	ASSPRQVGNSPLH
TRBJ2-5	TRBV5-1	many	NA	ASSLDRAYQETQY
TRBJ1-4	TRBV7-7	many	NA	ASSMETGRTNEKLF
TRBJ1-6	TRBV5-1	many	NA	ASSREPGRDGSPLH
TRBJ2-7	TRBV20-1	many	TRBD1	SARNDRGSFYEQY
TRBJ2-2	TRBV28	many	NA	ASRPPGGELF
TRBJ1-1	TRBV6-5	many	NA	ASNLDRRNTEAF
TRBJ2-3	TRBV5-1	many	TRBD1	ASSNRGTSSTDTQY
TRBJ1-3	TRBV20-1	many	NA	SAKPSDGNTIY
TRBJ2-1	TRBV18	few	TRBD2	ASSPRASGGAREQF
TRBJ2-1	TRBV4-2	NA	NA	ASSSRLEQRDEQF
TRBJ2-5	TRBV15	many	NA	ATSRVGLQETQY